This T cell receptor (beta chain) emerged from a study of shared clonotypes between healthy human individuals. Trimming at V came to 5 bases and at J to 1 base, leaving 7 bases not matched to a gene. In germline, CDR1 is MGHRA, CDR2 YSYEKL. The CDR3 loop spans 15 amino acids. Authors' analysis steps: In the immunoSEQ data, sequences were junction-only and lacked quality scores, so filtering differed. Sequencing used immunoSEQ multiplex PCR; TCRdb keeps in-frame clones, though not all of them. V and J calls and clone size follow that table, whereas D and trimming were derived from the DNA. This sample has about 1,900,000 clones, with roughly 95% found just once. General study points: Among the subsets, naive ones generally showed larger estimated richness than memory ones.

This clone was picked up one time. Its antigen is still unknown. The naive CD8 fraction comprised CD45RO-negative cells positively selected for CCR7 and excluded terminally differentiated effector memory CD45RA+ cells. The clonotype was recovered from a man between 18 and 35 years old in good health. The gene calls are TRBV4-1 and TRBJ2-7, with TRBD1 matching over 8 bases. The sample consisted of naive CD8+ T cells sorted from blood. CDR3 bases: TGCGCCAGCAGCATAGAGGACAGGGCTTCCTACGAGCAGTACTTC. Encoded protein: CASSIEDRASYEQYF.